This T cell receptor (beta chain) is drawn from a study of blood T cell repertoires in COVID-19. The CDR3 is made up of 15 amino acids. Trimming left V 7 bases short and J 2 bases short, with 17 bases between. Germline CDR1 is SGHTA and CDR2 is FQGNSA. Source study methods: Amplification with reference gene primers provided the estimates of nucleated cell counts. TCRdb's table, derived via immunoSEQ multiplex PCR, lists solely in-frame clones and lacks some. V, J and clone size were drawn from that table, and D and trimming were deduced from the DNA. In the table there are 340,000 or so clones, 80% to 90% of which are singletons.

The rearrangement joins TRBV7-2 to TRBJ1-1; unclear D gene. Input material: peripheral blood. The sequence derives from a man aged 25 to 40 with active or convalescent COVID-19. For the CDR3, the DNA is TGTGCCAGCACCCTAGAGCGGGGTACCAACACTGAAGCTTTCTTT. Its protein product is CASTLERGTNTEAFF.